The 26 T cell receptor beta chains listed next were all sequenced from one sample in a study of blood T cell repertoires in COVID-19. The protocol was immunoSEQ multiplex PCR, while the TCRdb copy is restricted to in-frame clones and leaves out a portion. The sample lists 50,000 to 85,000 clones; 80% were seen once. The sample was peripheral blood. These receptors all come from a human donor in a cohort sampled during active COVID-19.

This clone appeared once. This rearrangement joins TRBV5-1 to TRBJ2-7; 9 bases agree with TRBD2. V was clipped by 0 bases and J by 2 bases; unmatched bases: 3. CDR3 length equals 15 residues. The germline CDR1 and CDR2 sequences are SGHRS and YFSETQ. CDR3 DNA: TGCGCCAGCAGCTTGGGTAGCGGGGGTACCTACGAGCAGTACTTC. Amino acids: CASSLGSGGTYEQYF.

J is TRBJ1-4 and V is TRBV18, with D possibly being TRBD1 (6 bases). Trimming cost V 3 bases and J 8 bases, with 13 bases left between them. Germline CDR1 and CDR2: KGHSH and LQKENI. The CDR3 runs 14 residues. CDR3 loop: CASSPDSWREKLFF. CDR3 nucleotides: TGTGCCAGCTCACCGGACAGCTGGAGGGAAAAACTGTTTTTT.

The V gene is TRBV2, the J gene TRBJ2-5; D gene unclear. The CDR3 has 12 amino acids. Trimming took 6 bases from V and 1 from J, leaving 6 bases between them. Germline CDR1 reads SNHLY; CDR2 reads FYNNEI. In DNA form, the CDR3 reads TGTGCCAGCAGCTGGGCCCAAGAGACCCAGTACTTC. Translated: CASSWAQETQYF.

V is TRBV30 and J is TRBJ1-1; 12 positions agree with TRBD1. This CDR3 is built from 18 residues. The junction had 14 bases not matched to a gene; V was cut back by 3 bases and J by 3 bases. Germline V gives CDR1 GTSNPN, CDR2 SVGIG (reference sequence). The CDR3 DNA is TGTGCCTGGAGCCCTAGGGACAGGGGGCGAGTCTGGGACACTGAAGCTTTCTTT. It encodes CAWSPRDRGRVWDTEAFF.

The rearrangement links TRBV2 to TRBJ2-7; the match to TRBD1 covers 11 bases. The CDR3 is 16 amino acids. Unmatched junction bases numbered 9, after V lost 8 bases and J lost 0 bases. Germline loops: CDR1 SNHLY, CDR2 FYNNEI. CDR3: CASLRDRGRSSYEQYF. CDR3 nucleotide sequence: TGTGCCAGCCTAAGGGACAGGGGGAGAAGCTCCTACGAGCAGTACTTC.

This chain connects TRBV9 to TRBJ2-3; 10 positions match TRBD2. This CDR3 is 18 amino acids long. The junction had 11 bases not matched to a gene; V was cut back by 0 bases and J by 4 bases. Germline CDR1 SGDLS, CDR2 YYNGEE. CDR3 DNA: TGTGCCAGCAGCGTAGGGCAATTAGCGGGAGGATTCGCAGATACGCAGTATTTT. Translation: CASSVGQLAGGFADTQYF.

This clone was counted a single time. The rearrangement links TRBV27 to TRBJ2-7, with 7 positions matching TRBD2. J was trimmed by 0 bases and V by 7 bases; bases with no gene match: 12. The CDR3 loop spans 16 amino acids. The germline V gene has CDR1 MNHEY and CDR2 SMNVEV (reference sequence). The CDR3 nucleotides are TGTGCCAGCAAATCCCTAGGGCTAGCGGACTCCTACGAGCAGTACTTC. Its translation: CASKSLGLADSYEQYF.

The rearrangement links TRBV4-1 to TRBJ2-7; 10 positions match TRBD2. The CDR3 is 18 residues long. V shed 4 bases, J shed 0 bases, and the junction held 12 bases outside the gene matches. CDR1 is MGHRA, CDR2 YSYEKL, per germline. The CDR3 DNA is TGCGCCAGCAGCCTTAGGCCACCTAGCGGGGGTAGCTCCTACGAGCAGTACTTC. This translates into CASSLRPPSGGSSYEQYF.

J is TRBJ2-1 and V is TRBV9, with 12 bases identical to TRBD2. The junction had 3 bases not matched to a gene; V was cut back by 4 bases and J by 1 base. This CDR3 is 16 amino acids long. The germline CDR1 and CDR2 sequences are SGDLS and YYNGEE. The CDR3 bases are TGTGCCAGCAGCACTAGCGGGAGGCCGTCCTACAATGAGCAGTTCTTC. Protein: CASSTSGRPSYNEQFF.

The chain couples TRBV4-1 to TRBJ2-7; perhaps TRBD2 as D (6 bases). Germline lookup yields CDR1 MGHRA and CDR2 YSYEKL. Trimming removed 4 bases at V and 8 bases at J, with 18 bases between. CDR3 size: 14 residues. The DNA for the CDR3 is TGCGCCAGCAGCCCTTCCGGCATCGGAGGGAAGCAGTACTTC. It translates to CASSPSGIGGKQYF.

The chain joins TRBV6-5 to TRBJ1-1; no reliable D call. This CDR3 spans 14 amino acids. V was shortened by 0 bases and J by 1 base, with 6 bases between the two germline ends. In germline, CDR1 is MNHEY, CDR2 SVGAGI. The CDR3 DNA is TGTGCCAGCAGTTACTCGGGAGGGAACACTGAAGCTTTCTTT. Encoded protein: CASSYSGGNTEAFF.

V gene TRBV14 combines with J gene TRBJ2-7; 7 nucleotides line up with TRBD1. The CDR3 is made up of 17 amino acids. J was trimmed by 0 bases and V by 4 bases; bases with no gene match: 12. The germline gives CDR1 SGHDN, CDR2 FVKESK. The CDR3: CASSPNHGDRSSYEQYF. CDR3 nucleotides: TGTGCCAGCAGCCCTAATCACGGGGACAGAAGCTCCTACGAGCAGTACTTC.

The chain's CDR3 is CASRRDRPAPLHF. CDR3 coding DNA: TGTGCCAGCAGGAGGGACAGGCCCGCACCCCTCCACTTT. The chain has TRBV12-3 or TRBV12-4 and TRBJ1-6; 8 bases are shared with TRBD1. V was clipped by 6 bases and J by 11 bases; unmatched bases: 6. The CDR3 contains 13 residues.

The V gene is TRBV28, the J gene TRBJ2-7; a weak D match, TRBD1 (6 bases). This CDR3 has 14 residues. Germline lookup yields CDR1 MDHEN and CDR2 SYDVKM. V was cut by 5 bases and J by 6 bases, with 17 bases left in between. Written as DNA, the CDR3 is TGTGCCAGCAGTCTGGCAGGGGATCGAGTCGAGCAGTACTTC. It yields the protein CASSLAGDRVEQYF.

On this clone itself: This CDR3 is also generated by other DNA sequences in the sample. This chain links TRBV6-2 or TRBV6-3 with TRBJ2-5; D is undetermined. V was pared by 5 bases and J by 5 bases, with 9 bases between. This CDR3 is built from 12 residues. From germline, CDR1 is MNHEY and CDR2 SVGEGT. The CDR3 sequence is CASSTARETQYF. CDR3 sequence (DNA): TGTGCCAGCAGTACCGCCCGGGAGACCCAGTACTTC.

The chain recombines TRBV19 with TRBJ2-2; 7 nucleotides line up with TRBD1. Germline V lookup: CDR1 LNHDA, CDR2 SQIVND (reference sequence). The CDR3 consists of 14 residues. J was trimmed by 5 bases and V by 7 bases; bases with no gene match: 7. Here the CDR3 reads CASKDRDLTGELFF. In nucleotides, the CDR3 is TGTGCCAGTAAAGACAGGGATTTGACCGGGGAGCTGTTTTTT.

This clone came up a few times. The chain uses TRBV18 and TRBJ2-7, with 8 bases matching TRBD2. Germline V lookup: CDR1 KGHSH, CDR2 LQKENI. With 3 bases clipped from V and 0 bases from J, the junction kept 4 bases outside the gene matches. The CDR3 is made up of 15 amino acids. CDR3 sequence (DNA): TGTGCCAGCTCACCCTCCGGGACTAGCTCCTACGAGCAGTACTTC. Translated: CASSPSGTSSYEQYF.

The chain recombines TRBV7-8 with TRBJ1-2; D gene uncertain. CDR3 length equals 12 residues. The V end was cut by 5 bases, the J end by 3 bases, with 7 bases between. Germline V gene lookup returns CDR1 SGHVS and CDR2 FQNEAQ. The CDR3 reads CASSPLDYGYTF. The CDR3, as DNA: TGTGCCAGCAGCCCCCTAGACTATGGCTACACCTTC.

This clone was seen once. The chain uses TRBV7-2 and TRBJ2-7, with TRBD2 matching 11 bases. This CDR3 is 14 amino acids long. V dropped 6 bases and J dropped 5; count of bases not matched to a gene: 6. Looked up from germline, CDR1 is SGHTA and CDR2 is FQGNSA. The CDR3 DNA is TGTGCCAGCAGTCCGGGACTAGCGGCTCACGAGCAGTACTTC. It translates to CASSPGLAAHEQYF.

In the case of this clone: The sample contains more than one DNA sequence encoding this CDR3. J is TRBJ2-1 and V is TRBV19, with 8 bases lining up with TRBD2. The CDR3 covers 14 residues. Losses at the gene ends were 0 bases for V and 7 bases for J; bases not matched to a gene: 2. CDR1 and CDR2 from the germline V gene are LNHDA and SQIVND (reference sequence). The CDR3 here is CASSIDAGGNEQFF. CDR3 nucleotide sequence: TGTGCCAGTAGTATAGATGCGGGGGGTAATGAGCAGTTCTTC.

This chain joins TRBV7-8 and TRBJ1-5; D unresolved. V was trimmed by 0 bases and J by 1 base, leaving 13 bases between them. Germline assignment: CDR1 SGHVS and CDR2 FQNEAQ. The CDR3 totals 17 residues. CDR3 sequence: CASSLARRLGSNQPQHF. CDR3 in DNA: TGTGCCAGCAGCTTAGCCCGGAGGCTAGGGAGCAATCAGCCCCAGCATTTT.

The rearrangement joins TRBV6-6 to TRBJ2-7, with 9 bases identical to TRBD1. Trimming cost V 6 bases and J 1 base; bases outside gene matches: 7. The germline CDR1 and CDR2 sequences are MNHNY and SVGAGI (reference sequence). This CDR3 spans 15 amino acids. The CDR3 DNA reads TGTGCCAGCAGCCCCCCCGGACAGGGGTCCTACGAGCAGTACTTC. Translated: CASSPPGQGSYEQYF.

V is TRBV21-1 and J is TRBJ2-3; the tabulated D call, TRBD2, remains unverified against the DNA. TRBV21-1 corresponds to a pseudogene. The CDR3 covers 16 residues. This CDR3 is CASSFWTSGSSDTQYF. The CDR3 nucleotides are TGTGCCAGCAGCTTCTGGACTAGCGGGAGCTCAGATACGCAGTATTTT.

J is TRBJ2-5 and V is TRBV5-8, with D unresolved. The CDR3 length is 13 residues. With 2 bases removed from V and 1 base from J, the gap between germline ends came to 6 bases. In germline, CDR1 is SGHTS, CDR2 YDEGEE. The CDR3 loop reads CASSLRGQETQYF. CDR3 DNA: TGTGCCAGCAGCTTAAGAGGCCAAGAGACCCAGTACTTC.

The table lists this clone with a few counts. V is TRBV28 and J is TRBJ1-2, with TRBD1 as a possible D gene (6 bases). Germline CDR1 reads MDHEN; CDR2 reads SYDVKM. The CDR3 contains 11 residues. V lost 7 bases and J 8 bases, leaving 11 bases between the germline ends. This chain's CDR3 is CASIKGEGYTF. The CDR3 DNA is TGTGCCAGCATCAAGGGGGAGGGCTACACCTTC.

V is TRBV5-8 and J is TRBJ2-7, with TRBD2 matching over 12 bases. The CDR3 runs to 15 residues. Germline CDR1 SGHTS, CDR2 YDEGEE. Losses at the gene ends were 4 bases for V and 6 bases for J; bases not matched to a gene: 8. The CDR3 nucleotides are TGTGCCAGCAGCACCCTAGCGGGAGGGCCGAGCGAGCAGTACTTC. It is translated as CASSTLAGGPSEQYF.